This T cell receptor (beta chain) was sequenced in a study of T cell responses to AZD1222 COVID-19 vaccine. The assay was immunoSEQ multiplex PCR, and TCRdb's table has in-frame clones only and misses some. Here the sample spans tens of thousands of clones, around nine tenths being singletons. This clone was found once. The target antigen is unknown. The trim removed 4 bases at V and 8 bases at J, leaving 8 bases unmatched. Germline V lookup: CDR1 SGHRS, CDR2 YFSETQ. The length of the CDR3 is 14 residues. Study results and limitations: Spike-specific TCR breadth and depth were elevated following two AZD1222 doses. The study reported that nearly half of spike-specific TCRs target unmutated variant regions. Spike was spanned by vaccine-associated CD4 TCRs, which were dominant at 160-218 and 743-854.

This chain uses TRBV5-1 with TRBJ1-2, with 10 bases matching TRBD1. This specimen consisted of peripheral blood, obtained on day 0 of AZD1222 vaccination. This TCR was sampled from an adult in good health. CDR3 DNA sequence: TGCGCCAGCAGCGTCGGACAGGGGGAAGGAGGCTACACCTTC. Protein sequence: CASSVGQGEGGYTF. The entire variable domain, with the rest obtained from reference TRBV5-1 and TRBJ1-2, is as follows: KAGVTQTPRYLIKTRGQQVTLSCSPISGHRSVSWYQQTPGQGLQFLFEYFSETQRNKGNFPGRFSGRQFSNSRSEMNVSTLELGDSALYLCASSVGQGEGGYTFGSGTRLTVV.